The 27 T cell receptor beta chains presented below share a single source sample, sequenced in a study of shared clonotypes between healthy human individuals. Produced via immunoSEQ multiplex PCR; TCRdb's table is partial and in-frame only. Of about 2.4 million clones listed, roughly 93% are singletons. The sequenced material came from naive CD4+ T cells from PBMCs. Regarding subset: CD45RA+ positively selected. These receptors were obtained from a man between 18 and 29 years old in good health. Some clones in this sample may be carry-over from other donors' samples.

V gene TRBV18 combines with J gene TRBJ2-1; 7 positions agree with TRBD2. Trimming removed 2 bases from V and 7 bases from J; junction bases left unmatched: 5. The V gene's germline CDR1 is KGHSH and CDR2 LQKENI. This CDR3 spans 14 amino acids. In DNA, the CDR3 is TGTGCCAGCTCACCAGTCCTAGCGGCTAATGAGCAGTTCTTC. Residues: CASSPVLAANEQFF.

The CDR3: CASSLQSNTEAFF. Here the CDR3 DNA reads TGTGCCAGCAGCCTACAGTCGAACACTGAAGCTTTCTTT. This chain connects TRBV6-5 to TRBJ1-1; D gene unclear. The germline V and J ends were trimmed by 6 bases and 1 base, with 9 bases remaining between them. CDR1 is MNHEY, CDR2 SVGAGI, per germline. This CDR3 is built from 13 residues.

The V gene is TRBV27, the J gene TRBJ2-1, with D perhaps TRBD1 or TRBD2 (5 bases each). The CDR3 is 15 amino acids. The germline V gene has CDR1 MNHEY and CDR2 SMNVEV (reference sequence). Trimming removed 10 bases at V and 9 bases at J, with 25 bases between. As DNA, the CDR3 is TGTGCCATCTCCCCGTCCGGGACCCAAGGAGGTGAGCAGTTCTTC. It is translated as CAISPSGTQGGEQFF.

The chain recombines TRBV25-1 with TRBJ1-1; D is perhaps TRBD1 (5 bases). CDR1 is MGHDK and CDR2 is SYGVNS in the germline V gene. With 3 bases removed from V and 5 bases from J, the gap between germline ends came to 10 bases. The CDR3 has 13 residues. Here the CDR3 reads CASSEAGMTEAFF. CDR3 DNA: TGTGCCAGCAGTGAGGCAGGGATGACTGAAGCTTTCTTT.

The V call is TRBV7-6, the J call TRBJ1-1, with 10 positions matching TRBD1. CDR1 and CDR2 (germline): SGHVS, FNYEAQ. Losses at the gene ends were 2 bases for V and 0 bases for J; bases not matched to a gene: 3. CDR3 length equals 16 residues. For the CDR3, the DNA is TGTGCCAGCAGCTTAAGGACAGGGGGTTTGAACACTGAAGCTTTCTTT. Translating it yields CASSLRTGGLNTEAFF. The whole variable domain, remainder taken from reference TRBV7-6 and TRBJ1-1, is GAGVSQSPRYKVTKRGQDVALRCDPISGHVSLYWYRQALGQGPEFLTYFNYEAQQDKSGLPNDRFSAERPEGSISTLTIQRTEQRDSAMYRCASSLRTGGLNTEAFFGQGTRLTVV.

The chain has TRBV28 and TRBJ2-7, with D maybe TRBD1 (5 bases). Germline lookup yields CDR1 MDHEN and CDR2 SYDVKM. The CDR3 has 15 amino acids. Trimming left V 6 bases short and J 6 bases short, with 21 bases between. The CDR3 DNA reads TGTGCCAGCAGCACCACAGGAGCGAGCTCTAGCGAGCAGTACTTC. Protein: CASSTTGASSSEQYF.

The gene calls are TRBV6-1 and TRBJ2-4; the D is unclear. The V gene lost 1 base and the J gene lost 8 bases, with 9 bases spanning the gap. The germline V gene encodes CDR1 MNHNS and CDR2 SASEGT. CDR3 size: 13 residues. CDR3 in amino acids: CASSEVGLDIQYF. The CDR3 DNA sequence: TGTGCCAGCAGTGAAGTGGGGTTGGACATTCAGTACTTC.

The chain is built from TRBV7-2 and TRBJ2-1; D gene uncertain. V was clipped by 5 bases and J by 7 bases, with 9 bases between them. In germline, CDR1 is SGHTA, CDR2 FQGNSA. The CDR3 runs to 12 residues. The CDR3 reads CASSNPWNEQFF. Written as DNA, the CDR3 is TGTGCCAGCAGCAACCCCTGGAATGAGCAGTTCTTC.

This chain links TRBV28 with TRBJ1-6; D is perhaps TRBD1 (6 bases). The V and J ends lost 2 bases and 8 bases respectively, with 13 bases between them. Germline CDR1 MDHEN, CDR2 SYDVKM. The CDR3 has 15 residues. The CDR3 DNA sequence: TGTGCCAGCAGTTTAGGGCCAGGGGTTTATTCACCCCTCCACTTT. The encoded protein is CASSLGPGVYSPLHF.

V usage is TRBV2 and J usage is TRBJ2-7; the D gene is possibly TRBD1 (5 bases). Germline assignment: CDR1 SNHLY and CDR2 FYNNEI. The V gene lost 6 bases and the J gene lost 1 base, with 13 bases spanning the gap. The CDR3 consists of 14 residues. As DNA, the CDR3 is TGTGCCAGCAGAAGGCAGGGAAGTTCCTACGAGCAGTACTTC. Encoded protein: CASRRQGSSYEQYF.

This clone was seen a single time. A junction end diverges from the germline sequence, so it may reflect a read error. The chain joins TRBV20-1 to TRBJ2-7; TRBD1 matches 8 bases. Germline-derived CDR1 and CDR2 are DFQATT and SNEGSKA (reference sequence). This CDR3 is 9 amino acids long. The CDR3, as DNA: TGCAGTGCTGGCGGACAGGGACACTTC. It translates to CSAGGQGHF.

The gene calls are TRBV2 and TRBJ1-5; no clear D. Germline V gene data show CDR1 as SNHLY and CDR2 as FYNNEI. There are 14 residues in the CDR3. V was pared by 4 bases and J by 5 bases, with 12 bases between. Here the CDR3 DNA reads TGTGCCAGCAGTGGCCCTGGGGTAGATCAGCCCCAGCATTTT. This encodes CASSGPGVDQPQHF.

As concerns this clone: This sample also contains other DNA sequences that code for the same CDR3. The chain employs TRBV28 and TRBJ2-7; possibly TRBD2 for D (6 bases). Germline lookup yields CDR1 MDHEN and CDR2 SYDVKM. The V end lost 6 bases, the J end lost 3 bases, and 18 bases lay between the germline ends. The CDR3 totals 15 residues. The CDR3 reads CASSRTGTGNYEQYF. The CDR3 bases are TGTGCCAGCAGCCGGACCGGGACTGGGAACTACGAGCAGTACTTC.

Remarks on this clone: Other DNA sequences in the sample encode the same CDR3. V is TRBV9 and J is TRBJ2-1, with 8 bases fitting TRBD2. Trimming cost V 2 bases and J 3 bases; bases outside gene matches: 4. The CDR3 covers 15 residues. Germline V lookup: CDR1 SGDLS, CDR2 YYNGEE. The CDR3 nucleotides are TGTGCCAGCAGCGTGAGCGGGAGTAGCTACAATGAGCAGTTCTTC. As protein: CASSVSGSSYNEQFF.

Comment on this clone: The identical CDR3 is also encoded by other nucleotide sequences in the sample. The rearrangement joins TRBV9 to TRBJ2-5; D may be TRBD1 (5 bases). V lost 0 bases and J lost 2, with 5 bases in between. Per the germline V gene, CDR1 is SGDLS and CDR2 is YYNGEE. The CDR3 runs 13 residues. Here the CDR3 reads CASSVGQQETQYF. CDR3 nucleotides: TGTGCCAGCAGCGTAGGACAGCAAGAGACCCAGTACTTC.

The chain employs TRBV28 and TRBJ2-7; 11 nucleotides match TRBD2. The CDR3 extends over 14 amino acids. Germline lookup yields CDR1 MDHEN and CDR2 SYDVKM. V lost 10 bases to trimming and J lost 1 base; unmatched junction nucleotides: 6. Here the CDR3 DNA reads TGTGCCACCCAGGGGACTAGCGGATCCTACGAGCAGTACTTC. Protein sequence: CATQGTSGSYEQYF.

On this clone itself: Other nucleotide sequences in the sample specify the same CDR3. This rearrangement joins TRBV4-1 to TRBJ2-5, with 10 nucleotides matching TRBD1. V lost 2 bases to trimming and J lost 5 bases; unmatched junction nucleotides: 5. CDR3 length equals 15 residues. CDR1 is MGHRA, CDR2 YSYEKL, per germline. The CDR3 DNA reads as TGCGCCAGCAGCCAAAGACAGGGGGCTGGGGAGACCCAGTACTTC. Translating it yields CASSQRQGAGETQYF.

The chain has TRBV6-1 and TRBJ2-7; the D is unclear. V gave up 8 bases and J gave up 3 bases, with 17 bases separating them. The CDR3 covers 14 residues. In germline, CDR1 is MNHNS, CDR2 SASEGT. Here the CDR3 DNA reads TGTGCCAGCCTGTCGGGCCCCCTTCTCTACGAGCAGTACTTC. Translated, it gives CASLSGPLLYEQYF.

This chain links TRBV5-1 with TRBJ2-3; D not certain. CDR3 length: 15 amino acids. Germline lookup yields CDR1 SGHRS and CDR2 YFSETQ. The V end lost 1 base, the J end lost 0 bases, and 9 bases lay between the germline ends. The CDR3 here is CASSLPILSTDTQYF. CDR3 nucleotide sequence: TGCGCCAGCAGCTTGCCGATACTAAGCACAGATACGCAGTATTTT.

The chain combines TRBV6-1 with TRBJ2-5, with D maybe TRBD1 (5 bases). Germline CDR1 reads MNHNS; CDR2 reads SASEGT. The germline V and J ends were trimmed by 3 bases and 3 bases, with 17 bases remaining between them. This CDR3 contains 16 residues. The CDR3 DNA reads TGTGCCAGCAGTGAGAGGTCGTCAGGGATAAAAGAGACCCAGTACTTC. Amino acids: CASSERSSGIKETQYF.

V and J are TRBV4-3 and TRBJ1-4; no reliable D call. The V and J ends lost 4 bases and 0 bases respectively, with 9 bases between them. The CDR3 covers 15 residues. Per the germline V gene, CDR1 is LGHNA and CDR2 is YSLEER. As DNA, the CDR3 is TGCGCCAGCAGCCGAGAGAGAACAACTAATGAAAAACTGTTTTTT. It codes for CASSRERTTNEKLFF.

V gene TRBV19 combines with J gene TRBJ2-1, with TRBD2 matching over 9 bases. V was pared by 1 base and J by 9 bases, with 7 bases of the junction left unmatched. Germline values: CDR1 LNHDA, CDR2 SQIVND (reference sequence). The CDR3 has 15 residues. The CDR3 here is CASSIVAGEAGEQFF. For the CDR3, the DNA is TGTGCCAGTAGTATAGTAGCGGGAGAAGCCGGTGAGCAGTTCTTC.

The gene calls are TRBV5-1 and TRBJ2-7; 7 bases line up with TRBD1. Germline V gives CDR1 SGHRS, CDR2 YFSETQ. CDR3 size: 13 residues. The J segment lost 6 bases and the V segment lost 0 bases, leaving 3 bases of the junction unmatched. DNA of the CDR3: TGCGCCAGCAGCTTGGGGGGACAGCTCGAGCAGTACTTC. Amino acids: CASSLGGQLEQYF.

The V and J genes are TRBV6-1 and TRBJ1-5; D gene unclear. The CDR3 consists of 15 residues. With 4 bases removed from V and 0 bases from J, the gap between germline ends came to 10 bases. The germline V gene has CDR1 MNHNS and CDR2 SASEGT. CDR3 nucleotide sequence: TGTGCCAGCAGTGCCCCTCTGACTAGCAATCAGCCCCAGCATTTT. Residues: CASSAPLTSNQPQHF.

This clone was seen once. This chain joins TRBV5-5 and TRBJ2-3; unclear D gene. The CDR3 spans 14 residues. Germline V gives CDR1 SGHKS, CDR2 YYEKEE (reference sequence). Trimming pared 0 bases from V and 2 bases from J, leaving 7 bases between. CDR3 loop: CASSLGRTTDTQYF. The DNA for the CDR3 is TGTGCCAGCAGCTTGGGCCGGACCACAGATACGCAGTATTTT.

The V call is TRBV6-6, the J call TRBJ2-5; D is unresolved. The germline V gene has CDR1 MNHNY and CDR2 SVGAGI (reference sequence). The CDR3 spans 13 residues. V lost 0 bases, J lost 3 bases, and 5 bases lay in between. The CDR3 loop is CASSYSTKETQYF. CDR3 DNA sequence: TGTGCCAGCAGTTACTCGACCAAAGAGACCCAGTACTTC.

Details on this clone: This sample includes further DNA sequences coding for the same CDR3. The CDR3 sequence is CASSLQGRGNTIYF. For the CDR3, the DNA is TGTGCCAGCAGCTTACAAGGGCGCGGAAACACCATATATTTT. This chain joins TRBV5-4 and TRBJ1-3; D remains unclear. The CDR3 runs to 14 residues. Trimming shortened V by 2 bases and J by 4 bases, and 10 bases separated the two germline ends. The germline V gene has CDR1 SGHNT and CDR2 YYREEE (reference sequence).